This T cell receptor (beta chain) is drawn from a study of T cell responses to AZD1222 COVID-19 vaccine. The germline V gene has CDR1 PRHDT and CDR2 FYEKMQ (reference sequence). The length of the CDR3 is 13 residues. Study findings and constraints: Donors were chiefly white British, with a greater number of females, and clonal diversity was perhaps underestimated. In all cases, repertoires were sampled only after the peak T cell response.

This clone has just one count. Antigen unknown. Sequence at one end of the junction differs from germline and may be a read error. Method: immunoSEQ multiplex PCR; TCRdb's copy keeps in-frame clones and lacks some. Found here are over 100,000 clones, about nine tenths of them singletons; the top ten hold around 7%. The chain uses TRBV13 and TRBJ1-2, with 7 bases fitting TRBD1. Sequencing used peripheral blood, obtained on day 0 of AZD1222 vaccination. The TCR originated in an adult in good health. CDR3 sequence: CTSSWGRGVVYTF. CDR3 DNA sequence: TGTACCAGCAGCTGGGGCAGGGGGGTGGTCTACACCTTC.